This T cell receptor (beta chain) was observed in a study of T cells after yellow fever vaccination. The CDR3 extends over 14 amino acids. Germline V gene sequence: CDR1 DFQATT, CDR2 SNEGSKA (reference sequence). Trimming stripped 2 bases from V and 7 bases from J, with 17 bases between. TCRdb re-analysed the 5' RACE reads in MiXCR, keeping a single row per CDR3 protein. The sample holds roughly 320,000 distinct CDR3 sequences, roughly a tenth seen once. This chain uses TRBV20-1 with TRBJ1-1, with D maybe TRBD1 (6 bases). This TCR derives from a man in his late teens or twenties who received the YFV17D yellow fever vaccine. The starting material was CD4+ T cells sorted from PBMCs, obtained 45 days after the yellow fever booster vaccination. The CDR3 here is CSARKLWDTGEAFF. CDR3 DNA sequence: TGCAGTGCTAGAAAACTCTGGGACACGGGTGAAGCTTTCTTT.